This T cell receptor beta chain was found in a study of T cells after yellow fever vaccination. Overall study context: The fractions with low cell numbers were processed using SMART-Seq v4 Ultra Low Input.

This clonotype has only a few counts. The antigen is undetermined. MiXCR was run by TCRdb on the 5' RACE reads, yielding one entry per CDR3 protein. The table records 250,000 to 300,000 distinct CDR3 sequences, around 4.9% of them present only once. Study-level points and caveats: Of the clonotypes, a small share occurred in both CD4 and CD8 compartments. Once the booster was given, most primary-vaccination clones reappeared, at around 95% for CD4 and over 85% for CD8.

This sequence was found in a man aged 18 to 35 who received the YFV17D yellow fever vaccine. The material sequenced was CD4+ T cells sorted from PBMCs, taken on the day of the yellow fever booster vaccination.

CDR3 sequence: CASGLIGNTIYF. In DNA, the CDR3 is TGTGCTAGTGGTTTGATTGGAAACACCATATATTTT. The chain is built from TRBV12-5 and TRBJ1-3; D is uncertain. The CDR3 consists of 12 residues. Germline CDR1 and CDR2: LGHNT and FRNRAP. The germline V and J ends were trimmed by 2 bases and 3 bases, with 2 bases remaining between them.